The clone carrying this TCR beta chain was seen repeatedly, ten times or more. The antigen is unknown. Read sequence stops 3 residues before the CDR3 end, and the germline J gene provides the missing end. This specimen belongs to a study of T cell clonality in common variable immunodeficiency. Some clones are missing from TCRdb's copy, which holds only in-frame ones; the method was immunoSEQ multiplex PCR. The table lists fewer than 50,000 clones, with no singletons. The CDR3 consists of 16 residues. V lost 0 bases and J lost 5, with 13 bases in between. Looked up from germline, CDR1 is SNHLY and CDR2 is FYNNEI. Study-wide points: Fewer deletions and N-nucleotide insertions were reportedly seen in common variable immunodeficiency TCR beta sequences.

Sequenced material: peripheral blood mononuclear cells. The sequence was obtained from a person aged 18-70 years in good health. The chain uses TRBV2 and TRBJ2-2; no reliable D call. The CDR3 loop reads CASSEAEGLRTGELFF. The part of the CDR3 DNA that was read is TGTGCCAGCAGTGAAGCGGAAGGGTTAAGGACCGGGGAG. Based on the CDR3 plus reference TRBV2 and TRBJ2-2, the full variable domain is EPEVTQTPSHQVTQMGQEVILRCVPISNHLYFYWYRQILGQKVEFLVSFYNNEISEKSEIFDDQFSVERPDGSNFTLKIRSTKLEDSAMYFCASSEAEGLRTGELFFGEGSRLTVL.